This TCR beta chain was retrieved from a study of cytomegalovirus exposure and HLA in healthy donors. Study-wide results and limits: Immune exposure was documented only through CMV serostatus. Under in vitro conditions, a few CMV-associated chains were confirmed as specific for CMV antigens.

For this clone: As yet, its antigen is unknown.

Germline CDR1 and CDR2: SGHVS and FNYEAQ. The V gene lost 1 base and the J gene lost 7 bases, with 7 bases spanning the gap. The CDR3 totals 13 residues. PCR used 60 Vbeta primers and 13 Jbeta primers. Authors' methods: Later work found approximately 87 million unique TCR beta chains, with about 10 million shared. TCRdb keeps only in-frame clones here, not all; method: immunoSEQ multiplex PCR. The DNA was the basis for D and trimming; V, J and clone size are from that table. The repertoire has 110,000 to 150,000 clones, roughly 80% of them found once; the top ten carry roughly 4%. The TCR was taken from a middle-aged woman in good health and CMV-seropositive. Sample: PBMCs. The J gene is TRBJ1-4, the V gene TRBV7-6; no reliable D call. The CDR3 region is CASSLDIGEKLFF. The CDR3, as DNA: TGTGCCAGCAGCTTAGATATCGGTGAAAAACTGTTTTTT.